This TCR beta chain was retrieved from a study of CD8 T cells in Susac syndrome. CDR3 size: 14 residues. With 5 bases removed from V and 2 bases from J, the gap between germline ends came to 9 bases. Random-hexamer reverse transcription was applied to roughly 0.5 to 1 ug RNA. An immunoSEQ multiplex PCR amplified TCR beta CDR3 over 54 Vbeta and 13 Jbeta. Via MiXCR, TCRdb re-called the immunoSEQ multiplex PCR reads, giving one row per CDR3 protein. The sample has some 180,000 distinct CDR3 sequences, 85% to 95% seen once. The sequenced sample was CD4+ T cells from PBMCs. The chain carries TRBV12-3 or TRBV12-4 and TRBJ2-2, with D perhaps being TRBD1 or TRBD2 (5 bases each). This receptor was identified in a human donor with Susac syndrome. The CDR3 region has the DNA TGTGCCAGCAGTACCGGGACCAACACCGGGGAGCTGTTTTTT. Residues: CASSTGTNTGELFF.